This TCR beta chain derives from a study of T cells in pancreatic ductal adenocarcinoma. Study-wide findings and caveats: Unique clonotypes were around 8-fold more numerous in blood than in tumor. Comparisons of tumor and blood clonality may show falsely lower tumor diversity.

Sequencing used immunoSEQ multiplex PCR; TCRdb keeps in-frame clones, though not all of them. Of 25,000 to 35,000 clones in the sample, about 92% were seen once. The selected patients with pancreatic ductal adenocarcinoma had surgery but no neoadjuvant therapy. Regarding this clone: Its specificity is unknown.

The TCR comes from a human donor with pancreatic ductal adenocarcinoma. Sequencing was carried out using PBMCs.

This CDR3 is CASSMDRGNYEQYF. Here the CDR3 DNA reads TGTGCCAGTAGTATGGACAGGGGGAACTACGAGCAGTACTTC. V is TRBV19 and J is TRBJ2-7; 10 bases line up with TRBD1. This CDR3 spans 14 amino acids. V was pared by 3 bases and J by 3 bases, with 2 bases of the junction left unmatched. The germline V gene encodes CDR1 LNHDA and CDR2 SQIVND (reference sequence). Drawing the rest from reference TRBV19 and TRBJ2-7, the complete variable domain is DGGITQSPKYLFRKEGQNVTLSCEQNLNHDAMYWYRQDPGQGLRLIYYSQIVNDFQKGDIAEGYSVSREKKESFPLTVTSAQKNPTAFYLCASSMDRGNYEQYFGPGTRLTVT.